The 13 T cell receptor beta chains below come from one sample, sequenced in a study of regulatory T cells in long-lasting Graves disease. Construction of TCR beta libraries relied on iRepertoire HTBI primers and on Arm-PCR targeting CDR3 regions. MiXCR, run by TCRdb on the multiplex PCR reads, gives a single entry per CDR3 protein. The table includes a few hundred thousand distinct CDR3 sequences, around a quarter detected once. Time point noted: persistent/refractory GD, antithyroid drugs over 5 years with positive TRAb. Construction of the TCR library relied on RNA isolated from PBMCs. Sequencing was performed on peripheral blood mononuclear cells (PBMCs), taken when the disease was refractory, from a patient treated with antithyroid drugs. The receptors here all came from a female donor with Graves disease.

The genes are TRBV5-1 and TRBJ2-5, with a tentative D call TRBD2 (5 bases). Germline lookup yields CDR1 SGHRS and CDR2 YFSETQ. The germline V and J ends were trimmed by 2 bases and 4 bases, with 15 bases remaining between them. This CDR3 contains 15 residues. This CDR3 reads CASSFSGYEGETQYF. DNA of the CDR3: TGCGCCAGCAGCTTTTCTGGATACGAGGGAGAGACCCAGTACTTC.

The chain recombines TRBV5-4 with TRBJ2-7; TRBD2 matches 16 bases. CDR3 length: 17 amino acids. CDR1 and CDR2 (germline): SGHNT, YYREEE (reference sequence). Losses at the gene ends were 0 bases for V and 2 bases for J; bases not matched to a gene: 2. DNA for the CDR3: TGTGCCAGCAGCTTGGCCGGGACTAGCGGGAGGGCCTACGAGCAGTACTTC. Translation: CASSLAGTSGRAYEQYF.

This clonotype was found a few times. Given a much more abundant clone one base away, this may be a read error. The V and J genes are TRBV28 and TRBJ1-5; D may be TRBD1 (6 bases). Germline-derived CDR1 and CDR2 are MDHEN and SYDVKM. The CDR3 extends over 15 amino acids. The V end was cut by 5 bases, the J end by 0 bases, with 11 bases between. The CDR3 region has the DNA TGTGCCAGCAGTATGGACAGTCATAGCAATCAGCCCCAGCATTTT. It is translated as CASSMDSHSNQPQHF.

This clonotype was seen a handful of times. The chain recombines TRBV20-1 with TRBJ2-5, with 10 positions matching TRBD2. CDR1 DFQATT and CDR2 SNEGSKA come from the germline V gene (reference sequence). This CDR3 is 13 amino acids long. Unmatched junction bases numbered 7, after V lost 8 bases and J lost 4 bases. This chain's CDR3 is CSFGLAVGETQYF. For the CDR3, the DNA is TGCAGTTTCGGACTAGCGGTTGGAGAGACCCAGTACTTC.

This clonotype was seen just once. The J gene is TRBJ1-2, the V gene TRBV5-5; D possibly corresponds to TRBD1 (6 bases). Germline V gene sequence: CDR1 SGHKS, CDR2 YYEKEE (reference sequence). CDR3 length equals 15 residues. Between the trimmed V and J ends, which lost 0 bases and 4 bases, there was a span of 13 bases. Written as DNA, the CDR3 is TGTGCCAGCAGCTTGGGCGCCGGGACACCCTATGGCTACACCTTC. Encoded protein: CASSLGAGTPYGYTF.

In this sample, this clonotype turned up a few times. The chain is built from TRBV2 and TRBJ2-2, with D perhaps TRBD2 (6 bases). V lost 4 bases and J lost 0, with 9 bases in between. The germline V gene has CDR1 SNHLY and CDR2 FYNNEI. The CDR3 covers 15 residues. In DNA form, the CDR3 reads TGTGCCAGCAGTGCGGAGGGAGCGAACACCGGGGAGCTGTTTTTT. Its translation is CASSAEGANTGELFF.

The gene calls are TRBV25-1 and TRBJ1-4; weak D call: TRBD1 (6 bases). Germline assignment: CDR1 MGHDK and CDR2 SYGVNS. Trimming took 4 bases from V and 7 from J, leaving 10 bases between them. The CDR3 covers 13 residues. The CDR3 protein is CASSAGVREKLFF. For the CDR3, the DNA is TGTGCCAGCAGTGCAGGGGTACGTGAAAAACTGTTTTTT.

Ten or more counts support this clonotype. The chain uses TRBV30 and TRBJ2-7; tentatively, D is TRBD2 (5 bases). Per the germline V gene, CDR1 is GTSNPN and CDR2 is SVGIG (reference sequence). The CDR3 length is 13 residues. V was trimmed by 4 bases and J by 7 bases, leaving 17 bases between them. The CDR3: CAWNRETLTEQYF. For the CDR3, the DNA is TGTGCCTGGAACCGGGAAACCCTTACGGAGCAGTACTTC. The full variable domain, in which reference TRBV30 and TRBJ2-7 provide the parts outside the CDR3, is SQTIHQWPATLVQPVGSPLSLECTVEGTSNPNLYWYRQAAGRGLQLLFYSVGIGQISSEVPQNLSASRPQDRQFILSSKKLLLSDSGFYLCAWNRETLTEQYFGPGTRLTVT.

The table lists this clonotype with many counts. V gene TRBV30 combines with J gene TRBJ1-2; unclear D gene. Germline CDR1 and CDR2: GTSNPN and SVGIG (reference sequence). CDR3 length equals 14 residues. The V end lost 2 bases, the J end lost 4 bases, and 14 bases lay between the germline ends. The CDR3 sequence is CAWSRSHSAYGYTF. CDR3 nucleotide sequence: TGTGCCTGGAGTCGGAGTCATTCGGCCTATGGCTACACCTTC.

The rearrangement links TRBV9 to TRBJ1-3; a weak D match, TRBD1 (6 bases). The germline V and J ends were trimmed by 3 bases and 4 bases, with 17 bases remaining between them. There are 16 residues in the CDR3. The germline gives CDR1 SGDLS, CDR2 YYNGEE. CDR3 coding DNA: TGTGCCAGCAGCGACCAACCCACAGGGTCCGGAAACACCATATATTTT. This sequence encodes CASSDQPTGSGNTIYF.

This clonotype has a count of ten or more. The rearrangement links TRBV7-9 to TRBJ1-1; D unresolved. Per germline, CDR1 SEHNR and CDR2 FQNEAQ (reference sequence). The CDR3 is made up of 12 amino acids. V was shortened by 2 bases and J by 1 base, with 2 bases between the two germline ends. This CDR3 is CASSLWNTEAFF. The CDR3 DNA follows: TGTGCCAGCAGCTTATGGAACACTGAAGCTTTCTTT.

This clonotype appeared a few times. V gene TRBV7-2 combines with J gene TRBJ1-2; D may be TRBD1 (6 bases). The germline V gene has CDR1 SGHTA and CDR2 FQGNSA. This CDR3 has 15 residues. The V end was cut by 1 base, the J end by 8 bases, with 17 bases between. The CDR3 DNA sequence: TGTGCCAGCAGCTTAGAGGTTAGCAGGGGAAGCGGCTACACCTTC. Its translation is CASSLEVSRGSGYTF. The full variable domain, its missing parts supplied by reference TRBV7-2 and TRBJ1-2, is GAGVSQSPSNKVTEKGKDVELRCDPISGHTALYWYRQSLGQGLEFLIYFQGNSAPDKSGLPSDRFSAERTGGSVSTLTIQRTQQEDSAVYLCASSLEVSRGSGYTFGSGTRLTVV.

With respect to this clonotype: A much larger clone sits a single nucleotide away, making a read error possible. The gene calls are TRBV20-1 and TRBJ2-7; 8 positions match TRBD2. CDR3 length: 14 residues. From germline, CDR1 is DFQATT and CDR2 SNEGSKA (reference sequence). The CDR3 DNA reads as TGCAGTGCTCCCTCCAACGGGAGGGTGTCCGAGCGGTACTTC. It yields the protein CSAPSNGRVSERYF.